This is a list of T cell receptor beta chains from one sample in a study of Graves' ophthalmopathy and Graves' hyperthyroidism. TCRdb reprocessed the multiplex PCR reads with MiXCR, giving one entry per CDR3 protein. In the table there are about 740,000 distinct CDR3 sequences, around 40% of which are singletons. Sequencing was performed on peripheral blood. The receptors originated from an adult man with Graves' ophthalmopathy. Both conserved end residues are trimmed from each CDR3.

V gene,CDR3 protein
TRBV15,ATSNPWAATDTQY
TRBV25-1,ASSLLQGNSDTEAF
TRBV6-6,ASGIQVVETQY
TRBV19,ASRTTGGQNTEAF
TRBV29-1,SVATGPGGGYGYT
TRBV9,ASSFGQGPNEKLF
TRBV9,ASSVAGTRSQPLH
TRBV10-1,ATGTSGVKFSYEQY
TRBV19,ASSGQGVYEQY
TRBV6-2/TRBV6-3,ASSYFPPGQDNEKLF
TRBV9,ASSFNPGLTGANVLA
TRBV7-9,ASSLDGPNEKLF
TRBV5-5,ASSLSVETQY
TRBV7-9,ASSLGRAGAETQY
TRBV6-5,ASRRQGGDGYT
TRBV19,ASTTGTGRNYGYT
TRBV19,ASSVAASPLH
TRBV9,ASSADSSGANVLT
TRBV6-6,ASGYSGAETQY
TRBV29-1,SSLGQTMNTEAF
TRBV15,ATSRGGQGINQPQH
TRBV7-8,ASSLAFVQPQH
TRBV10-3,AISEPSRAYEQY
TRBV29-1,SVGGMLLDGYT
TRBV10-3,ASSYQPDRGEKLF